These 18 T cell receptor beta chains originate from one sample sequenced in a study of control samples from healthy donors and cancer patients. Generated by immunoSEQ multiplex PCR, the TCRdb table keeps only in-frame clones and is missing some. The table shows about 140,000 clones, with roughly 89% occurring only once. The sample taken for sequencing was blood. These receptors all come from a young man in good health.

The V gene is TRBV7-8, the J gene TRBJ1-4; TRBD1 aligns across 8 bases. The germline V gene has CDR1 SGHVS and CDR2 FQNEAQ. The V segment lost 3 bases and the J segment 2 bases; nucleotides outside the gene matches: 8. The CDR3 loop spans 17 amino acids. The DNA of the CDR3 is TGTGCCAGCAGCTTGAGGGCAGGGGGCAGGACTAATGAAAAACTGTTTTTT. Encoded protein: CASSLRAGGRTNEKLFF.

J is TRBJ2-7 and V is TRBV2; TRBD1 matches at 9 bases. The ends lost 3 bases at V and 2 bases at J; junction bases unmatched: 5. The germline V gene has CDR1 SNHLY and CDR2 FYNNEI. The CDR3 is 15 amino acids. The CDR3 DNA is TGTGCCAGCAGTGATGAGGGACAGGGACCCTACGAGCAGTACTTC. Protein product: CASSDEGQGPYEQYF. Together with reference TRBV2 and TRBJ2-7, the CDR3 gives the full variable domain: EPEVTQTPSHQVTQMGQEVILRCVPISNHLYFYWYRQILGQKVEFLVSFYNNEISEKSEIFDDQFSVERPDGSNFTLKIRSTKLEDSAMYFCASSDEGQGPYEQYFGPGTRLTVT.

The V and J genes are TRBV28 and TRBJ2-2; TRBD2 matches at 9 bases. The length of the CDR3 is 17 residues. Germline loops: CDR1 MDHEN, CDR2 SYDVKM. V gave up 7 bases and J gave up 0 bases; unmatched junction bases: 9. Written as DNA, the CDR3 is TGTGCCAGCAACGTAAGGGCTAGCGGGGCGAACACCGGGGAGCTGTTTTTT. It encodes CASNVRASGANTGELFF.

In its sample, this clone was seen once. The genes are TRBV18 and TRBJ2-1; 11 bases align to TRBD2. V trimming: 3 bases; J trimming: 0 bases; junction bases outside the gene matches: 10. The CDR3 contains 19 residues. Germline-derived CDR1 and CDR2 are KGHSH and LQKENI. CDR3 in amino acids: CASSPMTSGAGSSYNEQFF. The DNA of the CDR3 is TGTGCCAGCTCACCTATGACTAGCGGGGCGGGCAGCTCCTACAATGAGCAGTTCTTC.

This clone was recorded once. CDR3 amino acids: CASSPRGRGNNYEQYF. The CDR3 bases are TGTGCCAGCAGTCCCCGGGGGCGCGGTAATAACTACGAGCAGTACTTC. The chain is built from TRBV28 and TRBJ2-7; tentatively, D is TRBD1 or TRBD2 (6 bases each). V shed 5 bases and J shed 3 bases, with 20 bases lying between them. CDR3 length equals 16 residues. Germline CDR1 MDHEN, CDR2 SYDVKM.

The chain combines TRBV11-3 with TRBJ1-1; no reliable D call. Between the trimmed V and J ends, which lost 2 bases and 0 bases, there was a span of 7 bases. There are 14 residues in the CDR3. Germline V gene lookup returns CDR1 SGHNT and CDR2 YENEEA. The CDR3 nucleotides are TGTGCCAGCAGCTTATCTCGGATGAACACTGAAGCTTTCTTT. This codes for CASSLSRMNTEAFF.

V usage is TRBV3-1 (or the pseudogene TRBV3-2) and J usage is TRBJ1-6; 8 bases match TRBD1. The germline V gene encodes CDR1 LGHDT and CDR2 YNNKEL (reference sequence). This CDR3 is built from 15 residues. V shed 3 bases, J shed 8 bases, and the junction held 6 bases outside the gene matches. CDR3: CASSQGRGLYSPLHF. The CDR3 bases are TGTGCCAGCAGCCAGGGCAGGGGGCTTTATTCACCCCTCCACTTT.

The CDR3 sequence is CASRGWGIYEQYF. CDR3 sequence (DNA): TGTGCCAGCAGGGGCTGGGGCATATACGAGCAGTACTTC. V usage is TRBV5-4 and J usage is TRBJ2-7; TRBD1 might be the D (5 bases). The germline CDR1 and CDR2 sequences are SGHNT and YYREEE (reference sequence). Trimming took 5 bases from V and 4 from J, leaving 13 bases between them. The CDR3 loop spans 13 amino acids.

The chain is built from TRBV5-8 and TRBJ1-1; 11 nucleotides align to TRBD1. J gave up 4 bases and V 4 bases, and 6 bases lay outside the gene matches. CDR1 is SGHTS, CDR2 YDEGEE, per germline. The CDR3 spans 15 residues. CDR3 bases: TGTGCCAGCAGCCTAGGACAGGGGGCGAGCACTGAAGCTTTCTTT. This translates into CASSLGQGASTEAFF.

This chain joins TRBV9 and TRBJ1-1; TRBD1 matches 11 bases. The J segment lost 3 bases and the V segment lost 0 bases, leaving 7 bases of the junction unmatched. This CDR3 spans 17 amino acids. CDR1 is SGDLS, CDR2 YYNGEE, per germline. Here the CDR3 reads CASSVGDRGVRDTEAFF. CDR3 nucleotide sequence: TGTGCCAGCAGCGTAGGGGACAGGGGGGTTAGGGACACTGAAGCTTTCTTT.

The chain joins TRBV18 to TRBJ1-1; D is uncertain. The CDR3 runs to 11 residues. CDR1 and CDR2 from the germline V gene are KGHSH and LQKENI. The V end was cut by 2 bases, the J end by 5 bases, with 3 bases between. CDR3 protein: CASSPGTEAFF. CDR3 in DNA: TGTGCCAGCTCACCAGGTACTGAAGCTTTCTTT. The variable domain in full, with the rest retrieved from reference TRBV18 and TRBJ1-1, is NAGVMQNPRHLVRRRGQEARLRCSPMKGHSHVYWYRQLPEEGLKFMVYLQKENIIDESGMPKERFSAEFPKEGPSILRIQQVVRGDSAAYFCASSPGTEAFFGQGTRLTVV.

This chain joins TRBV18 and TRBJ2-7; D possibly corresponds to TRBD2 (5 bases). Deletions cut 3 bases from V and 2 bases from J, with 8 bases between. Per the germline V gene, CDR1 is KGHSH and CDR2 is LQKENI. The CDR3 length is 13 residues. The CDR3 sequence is CASSPGVAYEQYF. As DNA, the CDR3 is TGTGCCAGCTCACCCGGGGTCGCCTACGAGCAGTACTTC. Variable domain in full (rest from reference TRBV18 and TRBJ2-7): NAGVMQNPRHLVRRRGQEARLRCSPMKGHSHVYWYRQLPEEGLKFMVYLQKENIIDESGMPKERFSAEFPKEGPSILRIQQVVRGDSAAYFCASSPGVAYEQYFGPGTRLTVT.

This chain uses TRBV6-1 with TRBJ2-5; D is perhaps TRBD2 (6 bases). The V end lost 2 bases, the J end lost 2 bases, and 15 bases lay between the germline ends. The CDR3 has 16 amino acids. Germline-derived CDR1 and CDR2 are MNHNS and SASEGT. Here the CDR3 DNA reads TGTGCCAGCAGTGAAATCGGGGGAGCCCTTCAAGAGACCCAGTACTTC. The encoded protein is CASSEIGGALQETQYF.

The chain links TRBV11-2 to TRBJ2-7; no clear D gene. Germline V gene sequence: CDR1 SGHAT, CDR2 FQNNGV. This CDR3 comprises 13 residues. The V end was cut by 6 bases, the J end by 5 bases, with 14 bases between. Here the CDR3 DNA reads TGTGCCAGCAGACCCCTCGGATACCACGAGCAGTACTTC. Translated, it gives CASRPLGYHEQYF.

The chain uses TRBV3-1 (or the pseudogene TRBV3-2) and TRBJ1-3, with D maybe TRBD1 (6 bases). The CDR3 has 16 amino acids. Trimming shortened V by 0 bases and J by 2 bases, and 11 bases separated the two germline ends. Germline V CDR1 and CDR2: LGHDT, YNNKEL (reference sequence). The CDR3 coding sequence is TGTGCCAGCAGCCAAGATCTCCCAGGGGCTGGAAACACCATATATTTT. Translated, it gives CASSQDLPGAGNTIYF.

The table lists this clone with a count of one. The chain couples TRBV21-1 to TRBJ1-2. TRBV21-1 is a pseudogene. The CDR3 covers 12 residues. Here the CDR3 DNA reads TGTGCCAGCAGCTCCTTGTATCGTGGCTACACCTTC. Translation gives CASSSLYRGYTF.

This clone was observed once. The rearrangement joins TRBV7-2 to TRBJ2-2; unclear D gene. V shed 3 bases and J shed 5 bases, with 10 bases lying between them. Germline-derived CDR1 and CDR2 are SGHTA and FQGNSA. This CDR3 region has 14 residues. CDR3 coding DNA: TGTGCCAGCAGCTTCAGCTTTGGTACCGGGGAGCTGTTTTTT. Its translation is CASSFSFGTGELFF.

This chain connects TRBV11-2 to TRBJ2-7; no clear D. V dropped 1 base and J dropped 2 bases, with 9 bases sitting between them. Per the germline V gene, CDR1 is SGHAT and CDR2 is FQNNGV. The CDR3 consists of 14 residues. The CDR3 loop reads CASSLAHKPYEQYF. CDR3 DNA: TGTGCCAGCAGCTTAGCCCACAAGCCCTACGAGCAGTACTTC.